Each of the 29 T cell receptor beta chains below was sequenced from the same sample in a study of blood T cell repertoires in COVID-19. Profiling relied on immunoSEQ multiplex PCR, and the TCRdb table lists in-frame clones only, not all of them. The sample shows around 400,000 clones, nearly 90% of them seen only once. The sequenced sample consisted of PBMCs or T cells enriched from blood (not recorded which). The source of these receptors is a woman under 30 who had been exposed to COVID-19.

The rearrangement joins TRBV6-5 to TRBJ2-7, with a tentative D call TRBD1 (5 bases). This CDR3 is built from 12 residues. The V end was cut by 6 bases, the J end by 3 bases, with 9 bases between. Looked up from germline, CDR1 is MNHEY and CDR2 is SVGAGI. The CDR3 spells CASRDTFYEQYF. The CDR3 DNA sequence: TGTGCCAGCAGGGACACTTTCTACGAGCAGTACTTC.

This clone was picked up one time. This chain links TRBV11-3 with TRBJ1-4, with TRBD1 identical over 8 bases. This CDR3 is built from 15 residues. Germline CDR1 and CDR2: SGHNT and YENEEA. V shed 5 bases, J shed 5 bases, and the junction held 7 bases outside the gene matches. The CDR3: CASSPGRDRNEKLFF. Written as DNA, the CDR3 is TGTGCCAGCAGCCCCGGACGGGACAGGAATGAAAAACTGTTTTTT.

This chain joins TRBV9 and TRBJ1-2; 10 nucleotides agree with TRBD1. This CDR3 is 13 amino acids long. J was trimmed by 2 bases and V by 5 bases; bases with no gene match: 0. CDR1 and CDR2 (germline): SGDLS, YYNGEE. The CDR3 region is CASRGQGNYGYTF. The CDR3 bases are TGTGCCAGCAGGGGACAGGGGAACTATGGCTACACCTTC.

The CDR3 DNA reads TGTGCCAGCACCCAGTCCTACGAGCAGTACTTC. Protein product: CASTQSYEQYF. The chain recombines TRBV11-2 with TRBJ2-7; unclear D gene. This CDR3 spans 11 amino acids. Germline assignment: CDR1 SGHAT and CDR2 FQNNGV. Trimming pared 7 bases from V and 1 base from J, leaving 5 bases between.

This sequence joins TRBV29-1 and TRBJ1-5; 10 nucleotides align to TRBD1. Trimming at V came to 6 bases and at J to 0 bases, leaving 2 bases not matched to a gene. Germline lookup yields CDR1 SQVTM and CDR2 ANQGSEA. The CDR3 is 14 residues long. The CDR3, as DNA: TGCAGCGTAGGACAGGGGGATAGCAATCAGCCCCAGCATTTT. It translates to CSVGQGDSNQPQHF.

The chain joins TRBV7-3 to TRBJ2-7; 7 bases map to TRBD2. This CDR3 spans 17 amino acids. The germline CDR1 and CDR2 sequences are SGHTA and FQGTGA. V was clipped by 1 base and J by 7 bases; unmatched bases: 16. The CDR3 reads CASSLRKRPGLPCEQYF. CDR3 nucleotide sequence: TGTGCCAGCAGCTTAAGGAAAAGACCGGGACTACCCTGTGAGCAGTACTTC.

CDR3 sequence: CASSPSGLWTEAFF. Here the CDR3 DNA reads TGTGCCAGCAGCCCCTCGGGACTTTGGACTGAAGCTTTCTTT. This chain links TRBV7-9 with TRBJ1-1; maybe TRBD1 (5 bases). The CDR3 totals 14 residues. Trimming shortened V by 5 bases and J by 5 bases, and 15 bases separated the two germline ends. Germline V gene data show CDR1 as SEHNR and CDR2 as FQNEAQ (reference sequence).

This chain connects TRBV6-4 to TRBJ2-7; 7 positions agree with TRBD2. The CDR3 runs to 14 residues. CDR1 and CDR2 (germline): MRHNA, SNTAGT. Trimming took 8 bases from V and 6 from J; bases not matched to a gene: 13. The CDR3 reads CASHVGLGFGEQYF. The DNA for the CDR3 is TGTGCCAGCCATGTTGGACTAGGTTTCGGCGAGCAGTACTTC.

This clone came up once. The chain couples TRBV6-5 to TRBJ1-3, with a possible D match to TRBD1 (5 bases). Deletions cut 7 bases from V and 0 bases from J, with 13 bases between. This CDR3 has 15 residues. Germline V CDR1 and CDR2: MNHEY, SVGAGI. CDR3 in DNA: TGTGCCAGCACCGACAGACAGTCCTCTGGAAACACCATATATTTT. It codes for CASTDRQSSGNTIYF.

The V gene is TRBV29-1, the J gene TRBJ2-2; D uncertain. CDR3 length: 11 residues. V lost 3 bases and J 5 bases, leaving 4 bases between the germline ends. Germline V lookup: CDR1 SQVTM, CDR2 ANQGSEA. CDR3 DNA: TGCAGCGTTGAGCGAACCGGGGAGCTGTTTTTT. It is translated as CSVERTGELFF.

The V and J genes are TRBV28 and TRBJ2-7, with 7 positions matching TRBD2. V trimming: 6 bases; J trimming: 5 bases; junction bases outside the gene matches: 10. The CDR3 runs to 14 residues. Germline CDR1 MDHEN, CDR2 SYDVKM. The CDR3 DNA reads as TGTGCCAGCAGCTCTGCCGCTGGGGGGGACGAGCAGTACTTC. The encoded protein is CASSSAAGGDEQYF.

The genes are TRBV7-9 and TRBJ2-1, with 9 positions matching TRBD2. This CDR3 spans 15 amino acids. The J segment lost 5 bases and the V segment lost 2 bases, leaving 4 bases of the junction unmatched. Germline-derived CDR1 and CDR2 are SEHNR and FQNEAQ (reference sequence). The CDR3 region is CASSLRTSVHNEQFF. Written as DNA, the CDR3 is TGTGCCAGCAGCTTAAGGACTAGCGTACACAATGAGCAGTTCTTC.

Points on this clone: The sample holds other DNA sequences that translate to the same CDR3. The rearrangement uses TRBV6-4 and TRBJ2-7; D may be TRBD2 (5 bases). CDR3 size: 14 residues. V was clipped by 6 bases and J by 0 bases, with 12 bases between them. Germline assignment: CDR1 MRHNA and CDR2 SNTAGT. The CDR3 DNA reads as TGTGCCAGCAGCCCGGAAGGGAGCTCCTACGAGCAGTACTTC. It yields the protein CASSPEGSSYEQYF.

The gene calls are TRBV12-3 or TRBV12-4 and TRBJ2-1; D gene unclear. V lost 6 bases, J lost 9 bases, and 9 bases lay in between. The CDR3 loop spans 11 amino acids. CDR3 in DNA: TGTGCCAGCAGCACAGTCGGTGAGCAGTTCTTC. Encoded protein: CASSTVGEQFF.

The chain recombines TRBV19 with TRBJ1-5; 7 nucleotides agree with TRBD1. V was pared by 9 bases and J by 4 bases, with 15 bases of the junction left unmatched. The CDR3 length is 16 residues. Germline lookup yields CDR1 LNHDA and CDR2 SQIVND (reference sequence). CDR3 loop: CASQLRQGSPNQPQHF. The CDR3 DNA reads TGTGCCAGCCAACTAAGACAGGGTTCGCCTAATCAGCCCCAGCATTTT.

The V call is TRBV21-1, the J call TRBJ2-3; the listed D gene, TRBD2, was not tested against the DNA. TRBV21-1 represents a pseudogene. The CDR3 is 16 residues long. The CDR3 protein is CASSNRLGPSTDTQYF. CDR3 in DNA: TGTGCCAGCAGCAATAGACTAGGGCCGAGCACAGATACGCAGTATTTT.

Here the CDR3 reads CASSQPDRGLSPLHF. The CDR3 nucleotides read TGCGCCAGCAGCCAGCCCGACAGGGGGCTCTCACCCCTCCACTTT. This chain connects TRBV4-1 to TRBJ1-6; 10 positions agree with TRBD1. CDR1 is MGHRA and CDR2 is YSYEKL in the germline V gene. Trimming at V came to 3 bases and at J to 10 bases, leaving 6 bases not matched to a gene. The CDR3 sequence is 15 residues long.

This clone was observed once. The V call is TRBV9, the J call TRBJ2-3, with D possibly TRBD1 on 6 matching bases. V lost 0 bases and J lost 3, with 11 bases in between. The V gene's germline CDR1 is SGDLS and CDR2 YYNGEE. The CDR3 is made up of 15 amino acids. CDR3 nucleotides: TGTGCCAGCAGCGTAGCAGGGGTCGGAACAGATACGCAGTATTTT. The encoded protein is CASSVAGVGTDTQYF.

The chain uses TRBV6-2 or TRBV6-3 and TRBJ2-1; 9 bases line up with TRBD2. Germline V gives CDR1 MNHEY, CDR2 SVGEGT. With 6 bases clipped from V and 5 bases from J, the junction kept 8 bases outside the gene matches. CDR3 length: 15 amino acids. CDR3 in amino acids: CASSRTSGYHNEQFF. In nucleotides, the CDR3 is TGTGCCAGCAGCCGCACTAGCGGGTACCACAATGAGCAGTTCTTC.

In its sample, this clone was seen a few times. The chain recombines TRBV21-1 with TRBJ2-2; the listed D gene, TRBD2, was not tested against the DNA. TRBV21-1 is marked as a pseudogene. This CDR3 is 17 amino acids long. CDR3 nucleotides: TGTGCCAGCAGCAGGGGGACTAGCGGGAGCGGGACCGGGGAGCTGTTTTTT. As protein: CASSRGTSGSGTGELFF.

V and J are TRBV11-2 and TRBJ2-3, with TRBD2 matching over 15 bases. Unmatched junction bases numbered 3, after V lost 3 bases and J lost 2 bases. CDR3 length: 17 residues. CDR1 and CDR2 from the germline V gene are SGHAT and FQNNGV. CDR3 DNA: TGTGCCAGCAGCTTGGGACTAGCGGGGGGCTACACAGATACGCAGTATTTT. Its translation is CASSLGLAGGYTDTQYF.

V and J are TRBV29-1 and TRBJ2-5, with 10 positions matching TRBD2. V was clipped by 8 bases and J by 5 bases; unmatched bases: 14. The CDR3 has 15 residues. Germline V gives CDR1 SQVTM, CDR2 ANQGSEA. The CDR3 DNA follows: TGCAGCACCGGCCCCCTAGCGGGAGTTTTGGAGACCCAGTACTTC. This gives the protein CSTGPLAGVLETQYF.

The chain carries TRBV19 and TRBJ2-1; weak D call: TRBD1 (6 bases). Germline-derived CDR1 and CDR2 are LNHDA and SQIVND (reference sequence). V was pared by 7 bases and J by 1 base, with 14 bases between. CDR3 size: 15 residues. CDR3 sequence: CASTWGQGSYNEQFF. CDR3 nucleotide sequence: TGTGCCAGTACTTGGGGCCAGGGGTCCTACAATGAGCAGTTCTTC.

The chain couples TRBV7-9 to TRBJ2-7, with 7 bases matching TRBD2. Germline V lookup: CDR1 SEHNR, CDR2 FQNEAQ (reference sequence). J gave up 2 bases and V 5 bases, and 3 bases lay outside the gene matches. The CDR3 covers 13 residues. CDR3 sequence reads: CASSPGGAYEQYF. The DNA of the CDR3 is TGTGCCAGCAGCCCTGGGGGGGCCTACGAGCAGTACTTC.

This chain connects TRBV12-1 to TRBJ1-5. TRBV12-1 is annotated as a pseudogene. This CDR3 is built from 14 residues. The CDR3 nucleotides read TGTGCCAGCAGTTCAATGCGAGCCAATCAGCCCCAGCATTTT. This codes for CASSSMRANQPQHF.

CDR3 in DNA: TGTGCCAGCAGTTTTCCGGGGGGGACCTACGAGCAGTACTTC. As protein: CASSFPGGTYEQYF. V is TRBV28 and J is TRBJ2-7; TRBD2 agrees at 8 bases. This CDR3 spans 14 amino acids. Per the germline V gene, CDR1 is MDHEN and CDR2 is SYDVKM. J lost 2 bases, V lost 3 bases, and 3 bases had no gene match.

The chain employs TRBV4-2 and TRBJ2-3; TRBD2 matches 7 bases. This CDR3 is built from 15 residues. Per the germline V gene, CDR1 is LGHNA and CDR2 is YNFKEQ. Losses at the gene ends were 0 bases for V and 4 bases for J; bases not matched to a gene: 4. The CDR3 nucleotides are TGTGCCAGCAGCCAAGATCTTGGGAGGGCAGATACGCAGTATTTT. Translation gives CASSQDLGRADTQYF.

The chain recombines TRBV30 with TRBJ2-2; TRBD1 might be the D (5 bases). The germline V gene has CDR1 GTSNPN and CDR2 SVGIG (reference sequence). Trimming removed 2 bases at V and 6 bases at J, with 10 bases between. The CDR3 runs 13 residues. Here the CDR3 reads CAWSSGHAGELFF. The CDR3 coding sequence is TGTGCCTGGAGTTCAGGGCACGCCGGGGAGCTGTTTTTT. Full variable domain (remainder filled in from reference TRBV30 and TRBJ2-2): SQTIHQWPATLVQPVGSPLSLECTVEGTSNPNLYWYRQAAGRGLQLLFYSVGIGQISSEVPQNLSASRPQDRQFILSSKKLLLSDSGFYLCAWSSGHAGELFFGEGSRLTVL.

The chain links TRBV4-2 to TRBJ2-3; 8 nucleotides align to TRBD2. This CDR3 spans 16 amino acids. Germline values: CDR1 LGHNA, CDR2 YNFKEQ. The V gene end was trimmed by 0 bases and the J gene end by 3 bases; junction bases not matched to a gene: 5. The CDR3 nucleotides are TGTGCCAGCAGCCAAGAAGGAGCTAGCGGGACAGATACGCAGTATTTT. Its protein product is CASSQEGASGTDTQYF.